This T cell receptor beta chain was profiled in a study of blood T cell repertoires in COVID-19. Data came from immunoSEQ multiplex PCR; TCRdb stores just in-frame clones and leaves some out. The data show under 110,000 clones, with 85% to 95% seen just once and around 6% held by the top ten. As to this clone: This specimen includes other DNA sequences encoding the same CDR3.

The V gene's germline CDR1 is MDHEN and CDR2 SYDVKM. The CDR3 has 15 residues. The V and J ends lost 4 bases and 7 bases, in that order; junction bases with no gene match: 12. Sequencing used peripheral blood. J is TRBJ2-7 and V is TRBV28, with 8 bases that match TRBD1. The sequence derives from a man between 50 and 59 years old with active COVID-19. Here the CDR3 DNA reads TGTGCCAGCAGTTCCGGTGACAGGGGAAGAAGAGAGCAGTACTTC. It codes for CASSSGDRGRREQYF.